In this sample, the clone carrying this T cell receptor (beta chain) turned up many times. The sample originates from a study of early T cells in non-severe SARS-CoV-2 infection. TCRdb passed the 5' RACE reads through MiXCR, listing each CDR3 protein once. The profile shows 61,000 or so distinct CDR3 sequences, about 11% of them singletons. The CDR3 is 15 amino acids. J was trimmed by 8 bases and V by 8 bases; bases with no gene match: 12. Germline loops: CDR1 MNHNY, CDR2 SVGAGI (reference sequence). This chain connects TRBV6-6 to TRBJ1-4, with TRBD1 matching over 9 bases. This TCR derives from an adult who was a healthcare worker with PCR-confirmed SARS-CoV-2 infection or an uninfected control (not recorded which). The donor label of this sample is uncertain. This specimen consisted of whole blood, obtained at baseline. The chain's CDR3 is CASRDREKGGEKLFF. CDR3 nucleotides: TGTGCCAGCCGGGACAGGGAGAAAGGTGGGGAAAAACTGTTTTTT.